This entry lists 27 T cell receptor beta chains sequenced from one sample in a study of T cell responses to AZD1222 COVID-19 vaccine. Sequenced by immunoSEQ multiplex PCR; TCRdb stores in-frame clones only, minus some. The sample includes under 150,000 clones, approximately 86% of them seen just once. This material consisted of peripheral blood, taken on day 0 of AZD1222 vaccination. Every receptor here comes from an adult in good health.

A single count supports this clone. The CDR3 region is CASSRPPGTYEQYF. Written as DNA, the CDR3 is TGTGCCAGCAGTCGTCCCCCCGGGACCTACGAGCAGTACTTC. The chain uses TRBV2 and TRBJ2-7; D perhaps matches TRBD2 (5 bases). Germline CDR1 is SNHLY and CDR2 is FYNNEI. V was shortened by 5 bases and J by 2 bases, with 13 bases between the two germline ends. CDR3 size: 14 residues.

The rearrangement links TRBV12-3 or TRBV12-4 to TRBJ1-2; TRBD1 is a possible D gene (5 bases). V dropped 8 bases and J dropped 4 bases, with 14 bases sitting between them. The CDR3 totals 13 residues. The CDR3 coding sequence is TGTGCCAGCCACTCTGGGGCAACCTATGGCTACACCTTC. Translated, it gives CASHSGATYGYTF.

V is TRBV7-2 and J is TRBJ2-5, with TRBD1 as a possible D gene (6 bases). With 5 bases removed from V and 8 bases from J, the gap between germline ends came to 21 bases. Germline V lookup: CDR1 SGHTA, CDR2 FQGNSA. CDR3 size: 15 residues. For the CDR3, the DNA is TGTGCCAGCAGCGTAGGGGGACACCCCACATCCACCCAGTACTTC. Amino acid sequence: CASSVGGHPTSTQYF.

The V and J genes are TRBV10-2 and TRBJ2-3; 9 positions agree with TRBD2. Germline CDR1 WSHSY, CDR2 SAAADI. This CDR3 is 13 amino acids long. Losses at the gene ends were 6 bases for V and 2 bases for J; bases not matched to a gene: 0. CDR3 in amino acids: CASRGLATDTQYF. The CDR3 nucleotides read TGCGCCAGCAGGGGACTAGCCACAGATACGCAGTATTTT.

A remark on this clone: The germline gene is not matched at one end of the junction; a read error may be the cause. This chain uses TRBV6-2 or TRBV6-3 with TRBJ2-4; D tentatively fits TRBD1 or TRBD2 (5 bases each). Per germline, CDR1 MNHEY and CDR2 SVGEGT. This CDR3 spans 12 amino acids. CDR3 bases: TGTGCCAGCAGTTACGGGCAGGGACGGTCCTATTTC. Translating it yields CASSYGQGRSYF.

The CDR3 here is CASSTTRPDEQFF. DNA for the CDR3: TGTGCCAGCAGCACTACTCGTCCGGATGAGCAGTTCTTC. The chain has TRBV9 and TRBJ2-1; no definite D call. Trimming pared 4 bases from V and 8 bases from J, leaving 13 bases between. The CDR3 has 13 amino acids. Germline loops: CDR1 SGDLS, CDR2 YYNGEE.

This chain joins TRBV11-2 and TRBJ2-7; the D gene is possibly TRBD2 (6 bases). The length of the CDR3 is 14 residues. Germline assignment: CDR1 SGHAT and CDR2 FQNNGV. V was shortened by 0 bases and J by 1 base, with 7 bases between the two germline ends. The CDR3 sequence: CASSLEAGSYEQYF. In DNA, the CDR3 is TGTGCCAGCAGCTTAGAGGCGGGATCCTACGAGCAGTACTTC.

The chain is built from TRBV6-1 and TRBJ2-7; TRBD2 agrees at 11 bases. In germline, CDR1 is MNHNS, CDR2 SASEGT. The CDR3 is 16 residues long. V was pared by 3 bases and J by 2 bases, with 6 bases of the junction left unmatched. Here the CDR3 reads CASSDPGTSGTYEQYF. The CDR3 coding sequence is TGTGCCAGCAGTGACCCTGGGACTAGCGGTACCTACGAGCAGTACTTC.

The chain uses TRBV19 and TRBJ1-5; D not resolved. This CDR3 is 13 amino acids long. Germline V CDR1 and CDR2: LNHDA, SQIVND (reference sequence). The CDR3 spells CAGSGRNNQPQHF. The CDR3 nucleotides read TGTGCAGGGAGCGGGAGAAACAATCAGCCCCAGCATTTT. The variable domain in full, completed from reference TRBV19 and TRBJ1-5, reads DGGITQSPKYLFRKEGQNVTLSCEQNLNHDAMYWYRQDPGQGLRLIYYSQIVNDFQKGDIAEGYSVSREKKESFPLTVTSAQKNPTAFYLCAGSGRNNQPQHFGDGTRLSIL.

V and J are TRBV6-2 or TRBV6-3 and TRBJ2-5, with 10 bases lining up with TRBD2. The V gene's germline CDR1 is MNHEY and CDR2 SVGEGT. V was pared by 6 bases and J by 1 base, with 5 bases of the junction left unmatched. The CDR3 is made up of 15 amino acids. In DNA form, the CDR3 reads TGTGCCAGCAGCCCGGGACTAGCGTTCCAAGAGACCCAGTACTTC. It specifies CASSPGLAFQETQYF.

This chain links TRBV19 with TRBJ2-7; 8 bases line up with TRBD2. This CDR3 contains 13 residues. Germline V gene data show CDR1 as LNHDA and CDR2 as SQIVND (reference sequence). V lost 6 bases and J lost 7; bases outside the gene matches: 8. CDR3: CASSGGGPLEQYF. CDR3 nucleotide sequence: TGTGCCAGTAGCGGGGGGGGCCCTTTGGAGCAGTACTTC.

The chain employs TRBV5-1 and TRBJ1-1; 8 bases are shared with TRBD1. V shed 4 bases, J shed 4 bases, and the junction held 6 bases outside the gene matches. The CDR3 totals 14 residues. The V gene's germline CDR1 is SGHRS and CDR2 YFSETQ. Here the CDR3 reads CASSLGQAVTEAFF. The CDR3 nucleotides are TGCGCCAGCAGCCTGGGACAGGCCGTCACTGAAGCTTTCTTT.

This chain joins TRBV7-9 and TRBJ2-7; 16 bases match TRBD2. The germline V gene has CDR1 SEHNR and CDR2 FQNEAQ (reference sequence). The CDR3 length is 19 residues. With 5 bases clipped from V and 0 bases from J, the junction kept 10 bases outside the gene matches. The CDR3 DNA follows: TGTGCCAGCAGCCTAACGGGACTAGCGGGAGGGGTCTCCTCCTACGAGCAGTACTTC. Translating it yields CASSLTGLAGGVSSYEQYF.

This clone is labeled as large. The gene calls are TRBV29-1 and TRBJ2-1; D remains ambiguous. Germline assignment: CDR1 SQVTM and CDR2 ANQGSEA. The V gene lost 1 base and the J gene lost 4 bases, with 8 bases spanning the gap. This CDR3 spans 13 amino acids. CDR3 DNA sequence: TGCAGCGTTGAAGCTCAGGAGTACAATGAGCAGTTCTTC. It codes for CSVEAQEYNEQFF.

CDR3 amino acids: CATSAPTGGGTQYF. CDR3 nucleotides: TGTGCCACCAGTGCTCCCACAGGGGGAGGGACCCAGTACTTC. The genes are TRBV24-1 and TRBJ2-5; TRBD1 aligns across 8 bases. The CDR3 is 14 residues long. The J segment lost 7 bases and the V segment lost 5 bases, leaving 8 bases of the junction unmatched. Per germline, CDR1 KGHDR and CDR2 SFDVKD.

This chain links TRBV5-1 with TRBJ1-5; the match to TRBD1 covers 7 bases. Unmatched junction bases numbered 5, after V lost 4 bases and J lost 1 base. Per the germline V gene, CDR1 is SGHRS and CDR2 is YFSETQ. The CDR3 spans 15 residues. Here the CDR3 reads CASSRTGESNQPQHF. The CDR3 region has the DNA TGCGCCAGCAGCCGAACAGGGGAGAGCAATCAGCCCCAGCATTTT.

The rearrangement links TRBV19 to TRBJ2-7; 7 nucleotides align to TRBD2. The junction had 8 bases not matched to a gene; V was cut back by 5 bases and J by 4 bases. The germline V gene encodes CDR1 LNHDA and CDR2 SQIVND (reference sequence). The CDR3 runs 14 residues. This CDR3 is CASSPGTTLYEQYF. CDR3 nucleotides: TGTGCCAGTAGTCCGGGGACTACCCTATACGAGCAGTACTTC.

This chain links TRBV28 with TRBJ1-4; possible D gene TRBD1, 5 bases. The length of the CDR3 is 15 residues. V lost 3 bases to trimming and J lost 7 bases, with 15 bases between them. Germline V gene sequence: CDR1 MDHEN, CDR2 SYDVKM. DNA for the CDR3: TGTGCCAGCAGTTTCCCGACGCCTGGGGCTGAAAAACTGTTTTTT. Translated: CASSFPTPGAEKLFF.

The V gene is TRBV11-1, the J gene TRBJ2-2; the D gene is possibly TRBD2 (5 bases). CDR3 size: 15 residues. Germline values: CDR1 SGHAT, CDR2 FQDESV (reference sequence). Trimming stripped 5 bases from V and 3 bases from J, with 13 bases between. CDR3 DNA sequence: TGTGCCAGCAGCGAGGGCAGTTGGGACACCGGGGAGCTGTTTTTT. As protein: CASSEGSWDTGELFF.

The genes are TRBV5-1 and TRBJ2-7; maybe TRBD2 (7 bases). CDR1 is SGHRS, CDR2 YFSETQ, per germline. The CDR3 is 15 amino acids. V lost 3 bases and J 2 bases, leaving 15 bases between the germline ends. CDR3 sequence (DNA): TGCGCCAGCAGCTACGGGGGGCAGGGAGCCTACGAGCAGTACTTC. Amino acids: CASSYGGQGAYEQYF. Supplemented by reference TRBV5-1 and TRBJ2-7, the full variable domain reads KAGVTQTPRYLIKTRGQQVTLSCSPISGHRSVSWYQQTPGQGLQFLFEYFSETQRNKGNFPGRFSGRQFSNSRSEMNVSTLELGDSALYLCASSYGGQGAYEQYFGPGTRLTVT.

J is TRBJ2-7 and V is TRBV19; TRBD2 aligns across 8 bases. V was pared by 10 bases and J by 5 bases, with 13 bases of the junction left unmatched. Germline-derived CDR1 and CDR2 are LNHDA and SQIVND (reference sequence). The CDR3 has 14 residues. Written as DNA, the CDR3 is TGTGCCAACGAACCCCGTAGCGGGAACCACGAGCAGTACTTC. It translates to CANEPRSGNHEQYF.

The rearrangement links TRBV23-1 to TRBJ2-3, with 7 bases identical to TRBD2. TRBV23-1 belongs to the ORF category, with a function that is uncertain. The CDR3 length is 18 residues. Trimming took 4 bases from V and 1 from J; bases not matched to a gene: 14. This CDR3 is CASSLPSGGRGGTDTQYF. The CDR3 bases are TGCGCCAGCAGTCTACCCTCGGGAGGCCGCGGTGGCACAGATACGCAGTATTTT.

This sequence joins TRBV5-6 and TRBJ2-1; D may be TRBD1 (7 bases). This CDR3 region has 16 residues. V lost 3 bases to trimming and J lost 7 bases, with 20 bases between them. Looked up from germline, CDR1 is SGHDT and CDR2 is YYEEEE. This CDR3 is CASSWRWGLRGNEQFF. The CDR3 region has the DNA TGTGCCAGCAGCTGGCGGTGGGGACTCAGGGGGAATGAGCAGTTCTTC.

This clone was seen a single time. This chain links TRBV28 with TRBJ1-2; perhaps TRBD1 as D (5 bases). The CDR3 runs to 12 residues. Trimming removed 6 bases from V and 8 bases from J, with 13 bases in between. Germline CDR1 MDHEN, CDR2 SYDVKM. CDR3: CASRGPSEGYTF. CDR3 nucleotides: TGTGCCAGCAGGGGGCCTTCCGAAGGCTACACCTTC.

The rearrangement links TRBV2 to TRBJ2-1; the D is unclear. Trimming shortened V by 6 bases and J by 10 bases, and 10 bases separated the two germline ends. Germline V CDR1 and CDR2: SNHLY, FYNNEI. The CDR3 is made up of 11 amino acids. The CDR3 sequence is CASRWTVEQFF. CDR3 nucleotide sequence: TGTGCCAGCAGATGGACCGTAGAGCAGTTCTTC.

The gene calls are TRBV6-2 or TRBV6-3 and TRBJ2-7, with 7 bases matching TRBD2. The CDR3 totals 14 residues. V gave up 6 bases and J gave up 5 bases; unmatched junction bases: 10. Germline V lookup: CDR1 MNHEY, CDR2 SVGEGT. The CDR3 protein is CASSRFGLVHEQYF. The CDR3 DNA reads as TGTGCCAGCAGCCGCTTCGGACTAGTTCACGAGCAGTACTTC.

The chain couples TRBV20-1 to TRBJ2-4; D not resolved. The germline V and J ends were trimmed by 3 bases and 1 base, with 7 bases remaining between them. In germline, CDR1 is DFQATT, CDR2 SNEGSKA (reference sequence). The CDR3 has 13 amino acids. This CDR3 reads CSASSDAKNIQYF. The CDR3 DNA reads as TGCAGTGCTAGTTCGGACGCCAAAAACATTCAGTACTTC.